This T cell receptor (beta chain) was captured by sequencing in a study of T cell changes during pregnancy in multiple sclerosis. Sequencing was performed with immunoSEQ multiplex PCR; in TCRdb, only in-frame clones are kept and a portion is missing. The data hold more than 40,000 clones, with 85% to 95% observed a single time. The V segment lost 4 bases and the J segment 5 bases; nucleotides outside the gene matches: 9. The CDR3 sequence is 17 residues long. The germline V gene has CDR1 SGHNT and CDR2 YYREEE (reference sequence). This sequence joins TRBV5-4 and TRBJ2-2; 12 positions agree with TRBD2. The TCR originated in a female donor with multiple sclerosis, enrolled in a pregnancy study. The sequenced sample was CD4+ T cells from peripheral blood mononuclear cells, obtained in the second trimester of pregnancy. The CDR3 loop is CASSPTRTSGVTGELFF. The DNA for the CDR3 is TGTGCCAGCAGCCCGACCCGGACTAGCGGGGTAACCGGGGAGCTGTTTTTT.